The T cell receptor beta chain described here comes from a study of T-cell reconstitution after alpha-beta-depleted transplantation in children. Notes on the study in general: Some patients showed high day-60 TCRbeta diversity, which derived from surviving recipient T cells and thymic progenitors.

For this clonotype: The antigen remains unidentified.

A library of TCRbeta sequences, prepared with unique molecular identifiers, was generated. Using its own MiXCR run on the PCR reads, TCRdb lists one record per CDR3 protein. The top ten clones hold roughly 15% of a sample with roughly 100,000 distinct CDR3 sequences, 7% to 8% of them seen once. Material: PBMCs, obtained before TCRalphabeta/CD19-depleted stem cell transplant. The source of this sequence is a boy aged 2 to 10 with acute lymphoblastic leukemia, due to receive a stem cell transplant.

The CDR3 reads CASSDPIKTGEDSPLHF. DNA of the CDR3: TGTGCCAGCAGTGACCCGATAAAGACAGGGGAGGACTCACCCCTCCACTTT. The gene calls are TRBV25-1 and TRBJ1-6, with 8 bases that match TRBD1. The trim removed 3 bases at V and 10 bases at J, leaving 14 bases unmatched. The CDR3 contains 17 residues. Germline lookup yields CDR1 MGHDK and CDR2 SYGVNS.